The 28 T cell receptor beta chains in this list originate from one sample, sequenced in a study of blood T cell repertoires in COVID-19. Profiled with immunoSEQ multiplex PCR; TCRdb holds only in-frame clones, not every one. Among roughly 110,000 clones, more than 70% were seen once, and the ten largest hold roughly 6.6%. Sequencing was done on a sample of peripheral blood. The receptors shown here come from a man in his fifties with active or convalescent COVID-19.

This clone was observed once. CDR3 nucleotide sequence: TGTGCCACCAGTGATTTGCATGTCCTACGGATAGGACAGGGGAGGACAGATACGCAGTATTTT. Encoded protein: CATSDLHVLRIGQGRTDTQYF. This chain joins TRBV24-1 and TRBJ2-3, with 9 bases fitting TRBD1. The CDR3 is 21 residues long. In germline, CDR1 is KGHDR, CDR2 SFDVKD. With 0 bases clipped from V and 3 bases from J, the junction kept 18 bases outside the gene matches.

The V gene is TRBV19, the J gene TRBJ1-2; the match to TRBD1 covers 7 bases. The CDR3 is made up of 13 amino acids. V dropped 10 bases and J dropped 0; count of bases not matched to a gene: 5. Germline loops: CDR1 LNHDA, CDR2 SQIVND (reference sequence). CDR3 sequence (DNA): TGTGCCACCAGGGACAGCACTAACTATGGCTACACCTTC. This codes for CATRDSTNYGYTF.

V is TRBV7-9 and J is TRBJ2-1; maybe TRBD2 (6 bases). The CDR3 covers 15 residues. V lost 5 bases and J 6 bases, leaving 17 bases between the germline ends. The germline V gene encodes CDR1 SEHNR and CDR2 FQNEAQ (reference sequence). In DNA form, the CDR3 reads TGTGCCAGCAGCGCTCCCGCGGGACTCTCCAATGAGCAGTTCTTC. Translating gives CASSAPAGLSNEQFF. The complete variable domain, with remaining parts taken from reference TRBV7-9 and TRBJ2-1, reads DTGVSQNPRHKITKRGQNVTFRCDPISEHNRLYWYRQTLGQGPEFLTYFQNEAQLEKSRLLSDRFSAERPKGSFSTLEIQRTEQGDSAMYLCASSAPAGLSNEQFFGPGTRLTVL.

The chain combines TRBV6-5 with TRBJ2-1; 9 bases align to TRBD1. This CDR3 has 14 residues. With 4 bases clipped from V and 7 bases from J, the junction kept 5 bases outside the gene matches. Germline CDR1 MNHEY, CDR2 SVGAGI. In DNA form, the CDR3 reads TGTGCCAGCAGTTCCCCACAGGGGGCGAATGAGCAGTTCTTC. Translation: CASSSPQGANEQFF.

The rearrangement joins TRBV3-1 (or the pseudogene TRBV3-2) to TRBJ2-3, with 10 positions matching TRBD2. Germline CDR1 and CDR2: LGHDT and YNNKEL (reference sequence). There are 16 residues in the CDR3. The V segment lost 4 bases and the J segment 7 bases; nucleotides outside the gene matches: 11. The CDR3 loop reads CASSLSAASGSYTQYF. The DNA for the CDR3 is TGTGCCAGCAGCCTCAGCGCGGCTAGCGGGAGTTATACGCAGTATTTT.

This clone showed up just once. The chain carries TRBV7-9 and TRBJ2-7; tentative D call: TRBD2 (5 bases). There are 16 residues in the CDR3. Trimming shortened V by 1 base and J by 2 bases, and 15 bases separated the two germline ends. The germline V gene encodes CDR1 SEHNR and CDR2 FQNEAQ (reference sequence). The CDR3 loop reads CASSLGMAGSPYEQYF. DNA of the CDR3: TGTGCCAGCAGCTTAGGGATGGCTGGGAGTCCCTACGAGCAGTACTTC.

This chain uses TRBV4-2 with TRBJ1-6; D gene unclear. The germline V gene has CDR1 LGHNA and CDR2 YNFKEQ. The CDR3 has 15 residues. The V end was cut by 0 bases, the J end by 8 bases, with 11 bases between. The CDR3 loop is CASSQDSNRDSPLHF. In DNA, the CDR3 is TGTGCCAGCAGCCAAGATTCGAATCGCGATTCACCCCTCCACTTT.

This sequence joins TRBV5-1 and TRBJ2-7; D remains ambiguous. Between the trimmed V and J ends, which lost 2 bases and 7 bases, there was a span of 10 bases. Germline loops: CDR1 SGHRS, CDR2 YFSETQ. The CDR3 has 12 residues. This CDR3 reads CASSFESREQYF. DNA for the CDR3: TGCGCCAGCAGCTTCGAAAGCCGGGAGCAGTACTTC.

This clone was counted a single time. As DNA, the CDR3 is TGTGCCAGCAGCTTAAGACCGGACTTAGGAGAATCAGCTTTCTTT. This gives the protein CASSLRPDLGESAFF. This chain connects TRBV11-2 to TRBJ1-1; D is unresolved. V was pared by 2 bases and J by 10 bases, with 20 bases between. This CDR3 region has 15 residues. Per germline, CDR1 SGHAT and CDR2 FQNNGV.

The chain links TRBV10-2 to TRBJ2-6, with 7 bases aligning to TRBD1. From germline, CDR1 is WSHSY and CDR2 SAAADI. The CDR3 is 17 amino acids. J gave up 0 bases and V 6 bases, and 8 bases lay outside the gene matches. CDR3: CASSTGALYSGANVLTF. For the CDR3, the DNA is TGCGCCAGCAGCACAGGGGCCCTTTACTCTGGGGCCAACGTCCTGACTTTC.

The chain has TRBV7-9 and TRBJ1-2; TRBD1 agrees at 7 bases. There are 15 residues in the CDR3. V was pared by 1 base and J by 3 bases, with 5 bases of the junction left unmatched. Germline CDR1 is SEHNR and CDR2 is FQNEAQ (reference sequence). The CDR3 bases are TGTGCCAGCAGCTTAGACGCAGGGGGTGACTATGGCTACACCTTC. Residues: CASSLDAGGDYGYTF.

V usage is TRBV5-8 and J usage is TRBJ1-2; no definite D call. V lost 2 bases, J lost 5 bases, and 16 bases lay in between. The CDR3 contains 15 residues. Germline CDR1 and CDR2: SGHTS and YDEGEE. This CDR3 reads CASSLADRAGYGYTF. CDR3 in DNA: TGTGCCAGCAGCTTAGCCGATCGGGCGGGGTATGGCTACACCTTC.

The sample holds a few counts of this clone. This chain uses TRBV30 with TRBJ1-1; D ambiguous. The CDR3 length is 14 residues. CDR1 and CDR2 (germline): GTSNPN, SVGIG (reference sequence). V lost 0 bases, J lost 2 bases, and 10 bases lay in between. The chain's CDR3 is CAWSVFWRNTEAFF. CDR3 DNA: TGTGCCTGGAGTGTATTCTGGAGAAACACTGAAGCTTTCTTT. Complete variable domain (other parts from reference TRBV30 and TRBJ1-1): SQTIHQWPATLVQPVGSPLSLECTVEGTSNPNLYWYRQAAGRGLQLLFYSVGIGQISSEVPQNLSASRPQDRQFILSSKKLLLSDSGFYLCAWSVFWRNTEAFFGQGTRLTVV.

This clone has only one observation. The CDR3: CASSLTYGLAVDTQYF. CDR3 coding DNA: TGTGCCAGCAGCTTAACGTATGGGCTAGCGGTAGATACGCAGTATTTT. The rearrangement links TRBV13 to TRBJ2-3; 7 positions agree with TRBD2. Germline CDR1 PRHDT, CDR2 FYEKMQ (reference sequence). Trimming removed 2 bases from V and 5 bases from J; junction bases left unmatched: 10. This CDR3 contains 16 residues.

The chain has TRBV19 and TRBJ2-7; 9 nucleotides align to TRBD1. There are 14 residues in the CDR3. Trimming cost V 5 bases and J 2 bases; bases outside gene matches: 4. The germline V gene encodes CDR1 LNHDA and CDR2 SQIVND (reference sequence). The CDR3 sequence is CASSFRDRAYEQYF. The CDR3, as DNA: TGTGCCAGTAGTTTCCGGGACAGGGCCTACGAGCAGTACTTC.

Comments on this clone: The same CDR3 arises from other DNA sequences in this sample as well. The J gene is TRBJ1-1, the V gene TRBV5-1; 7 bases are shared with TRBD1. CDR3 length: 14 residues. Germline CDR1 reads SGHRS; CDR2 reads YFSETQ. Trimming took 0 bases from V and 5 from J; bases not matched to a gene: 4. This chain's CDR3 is CASSLGQGRTEAFF. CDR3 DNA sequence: TGCGCCAGCAGCTTGGGACAGGGTAGGACTGAAGCTTTCTTT.

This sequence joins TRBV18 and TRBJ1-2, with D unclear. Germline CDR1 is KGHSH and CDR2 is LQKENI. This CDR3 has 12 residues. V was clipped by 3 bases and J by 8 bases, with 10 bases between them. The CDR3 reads CASSPSGHGYTF. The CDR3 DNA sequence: TGTGCCAGCTCACCTTCAGGTCACGGCTACACCTTC.

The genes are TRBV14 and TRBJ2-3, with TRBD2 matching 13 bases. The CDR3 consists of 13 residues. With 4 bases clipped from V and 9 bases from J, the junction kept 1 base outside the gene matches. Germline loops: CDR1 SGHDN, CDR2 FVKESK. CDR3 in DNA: TGTGCCAGCAGCCCGACTAGCGGGAGGACGCAGTATTTT. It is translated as CASSPTSGRTQYF.

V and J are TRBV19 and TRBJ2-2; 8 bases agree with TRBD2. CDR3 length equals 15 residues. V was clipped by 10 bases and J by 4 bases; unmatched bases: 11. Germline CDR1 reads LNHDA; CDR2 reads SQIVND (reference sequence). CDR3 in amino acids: CATSGGVRVTGELFF. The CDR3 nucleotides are TGTGCCACCTCCGGGGGGGTCAGGGTCACCGGGGAGCTGTTTTTT.

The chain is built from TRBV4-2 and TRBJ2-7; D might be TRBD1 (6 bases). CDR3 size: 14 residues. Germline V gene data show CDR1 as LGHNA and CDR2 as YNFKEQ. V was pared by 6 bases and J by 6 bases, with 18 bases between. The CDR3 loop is CASRGIGQCIEQYF. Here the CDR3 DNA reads TGTGCCAGCAGGGGTATCGGACAGTGTATCGAGCAGTACTTC.

As DNA, the CDR3 is TGCGCCAGCAGCTTGTTAAACTCCCCCACGGTCGGGGAGCTGTTTTTT. It yields the protein CASSLLNSPTVGELFF. The chain recombines TRBV5-1 with TRBJ2-2, with no clear D. Trimming left V 1 base short and J 7 bases short, with 17 bases between. CDR3 length: 16 residues. The germline V gene encodes CDR1 SGHRS and CDR2 YFSETQ.

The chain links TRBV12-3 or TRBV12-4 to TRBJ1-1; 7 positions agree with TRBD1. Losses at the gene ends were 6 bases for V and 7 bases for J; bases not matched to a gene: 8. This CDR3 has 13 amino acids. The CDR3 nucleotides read TGTGCCAGCAGCCAGGGGGTTTACCGTGAAGCTTTCTTT. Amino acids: CASSQGVYREAFF.

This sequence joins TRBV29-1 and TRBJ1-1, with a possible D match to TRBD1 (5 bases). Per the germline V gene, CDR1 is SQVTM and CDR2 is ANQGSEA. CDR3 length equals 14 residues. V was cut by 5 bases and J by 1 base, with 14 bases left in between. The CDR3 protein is CSVSRYRPNTEAFF. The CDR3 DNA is TGCAGCGTTTCTCGGTACAGGCCGAACACTGAAGCTTTCTTT.

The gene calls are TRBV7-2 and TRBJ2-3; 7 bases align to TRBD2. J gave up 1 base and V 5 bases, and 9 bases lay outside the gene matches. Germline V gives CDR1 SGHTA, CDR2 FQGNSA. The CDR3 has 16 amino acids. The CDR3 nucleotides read TGTGCCAGCAGCCCACGGGGGGACCCTGGCACAGATACGCAGTATTTT. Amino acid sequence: CASSPRGDPGTDTQYF.

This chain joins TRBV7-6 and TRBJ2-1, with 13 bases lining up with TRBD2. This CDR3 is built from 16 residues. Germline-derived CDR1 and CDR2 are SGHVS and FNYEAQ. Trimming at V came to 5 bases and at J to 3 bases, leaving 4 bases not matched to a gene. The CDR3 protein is CASSARLAGGYNEQFF. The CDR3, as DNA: TGTGCCAGCAGCGCCCGACTAGCGGGAGGCTACAATGAGCAGTTCTTC.

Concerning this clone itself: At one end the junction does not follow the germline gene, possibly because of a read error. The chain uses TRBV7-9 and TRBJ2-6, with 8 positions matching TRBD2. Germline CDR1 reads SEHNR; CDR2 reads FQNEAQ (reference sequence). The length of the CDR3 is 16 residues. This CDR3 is CASSVAGRQRANVLTF. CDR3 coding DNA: TGTGCCAGCAGCGTAGCGGGGAGGCAAAGGGCCAACGTCCTGACTTTC.

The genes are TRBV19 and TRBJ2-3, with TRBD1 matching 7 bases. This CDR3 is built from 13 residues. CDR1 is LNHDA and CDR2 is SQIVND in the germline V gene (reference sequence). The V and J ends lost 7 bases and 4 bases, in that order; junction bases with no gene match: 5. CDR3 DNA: TGTGCCAGTACACAGGGACAGTCAGATACGCAGTATTTT. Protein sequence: CASTQGQSDTQYF. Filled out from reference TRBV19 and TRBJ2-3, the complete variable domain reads DGGITQSPKYLFRKEGQNVTLSCEQNLNHDAMYWYRQDPGQGLRLIYYSQIVNDFQKGDIAEGYSVSREKKESFPLTVTSAQKNPTAFYLCASTQGQSDTQYFGPGTRLTVL.

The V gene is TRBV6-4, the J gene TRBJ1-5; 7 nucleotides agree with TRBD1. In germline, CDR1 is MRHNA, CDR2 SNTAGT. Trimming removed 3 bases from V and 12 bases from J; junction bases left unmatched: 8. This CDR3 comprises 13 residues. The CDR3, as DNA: TGTGCCAGCAGTGAAGGAAGGGACAGCCTCCAGCATTTT. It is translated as CASSEGRDSLQHF.